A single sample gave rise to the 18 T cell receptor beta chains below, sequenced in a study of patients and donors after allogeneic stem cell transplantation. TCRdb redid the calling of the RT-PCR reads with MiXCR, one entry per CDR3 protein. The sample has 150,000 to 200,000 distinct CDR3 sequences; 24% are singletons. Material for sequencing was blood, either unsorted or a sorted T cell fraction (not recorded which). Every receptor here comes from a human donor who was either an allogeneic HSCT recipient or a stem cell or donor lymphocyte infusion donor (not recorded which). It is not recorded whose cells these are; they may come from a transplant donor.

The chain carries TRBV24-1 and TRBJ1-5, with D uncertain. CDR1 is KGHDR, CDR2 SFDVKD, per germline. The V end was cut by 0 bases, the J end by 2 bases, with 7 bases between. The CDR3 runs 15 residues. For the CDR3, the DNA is TGTGCCACCAGTGATTTGGAGGCCTGCAATCAGCCCCAGCATTTT. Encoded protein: CATSDLEACNQPQHF.

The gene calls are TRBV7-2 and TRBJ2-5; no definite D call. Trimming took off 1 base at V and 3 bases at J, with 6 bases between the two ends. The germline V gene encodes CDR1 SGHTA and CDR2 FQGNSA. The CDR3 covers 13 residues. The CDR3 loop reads CASSLVEKETQYF. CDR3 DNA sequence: TGTGCCAGCAGCTTAGTCGAAAAAGAGACCCAGTACTTC.

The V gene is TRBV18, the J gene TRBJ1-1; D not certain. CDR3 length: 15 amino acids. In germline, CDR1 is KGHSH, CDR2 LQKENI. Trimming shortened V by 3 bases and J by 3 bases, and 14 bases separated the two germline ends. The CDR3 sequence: CASSPVPRRDTEAFF. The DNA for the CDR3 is TGTGCCAGCTCACCGGTACCCCGGAGGGACACTGAAGCTTTCTTT.

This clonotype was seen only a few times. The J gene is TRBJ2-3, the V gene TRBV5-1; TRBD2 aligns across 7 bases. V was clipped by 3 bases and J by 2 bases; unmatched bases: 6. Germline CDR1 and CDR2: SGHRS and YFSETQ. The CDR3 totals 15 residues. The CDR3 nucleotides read TGCGCCAGCAGCTGGCCTCTAGCGGTCACAGATACGCAGTATTTT. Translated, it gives CASSWPLAVTDTQYF.

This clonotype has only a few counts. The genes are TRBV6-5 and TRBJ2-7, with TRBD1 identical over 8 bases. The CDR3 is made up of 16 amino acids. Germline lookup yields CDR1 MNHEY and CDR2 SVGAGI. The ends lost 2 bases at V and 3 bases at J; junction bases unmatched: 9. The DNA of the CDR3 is TGTGCCAGCAGTTACCCACCCGGGACAGGTAACTACGAGCAGTACTTC. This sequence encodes CASSYPPGTGNYEQYF.

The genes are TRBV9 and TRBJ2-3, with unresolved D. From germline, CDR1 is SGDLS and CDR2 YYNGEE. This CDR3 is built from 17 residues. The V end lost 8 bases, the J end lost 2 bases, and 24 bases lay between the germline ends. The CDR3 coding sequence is TGTGCCAGTACCCCAGCCACCCCTGGCCGTAACACAGATACGCAGTATTTT. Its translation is CASTPATPGRNTDTQYF. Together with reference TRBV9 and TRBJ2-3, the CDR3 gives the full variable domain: DSGVTQTPKHLITATGQRVTLRCSPRSGDLSVYWYQQSLDQGLQFLIQYYNGEERAKGNILERFSAQQFPDLHSELNLSSLELGDSALYFCASTPATPGRNTDTQYFGPGTRLTVL.

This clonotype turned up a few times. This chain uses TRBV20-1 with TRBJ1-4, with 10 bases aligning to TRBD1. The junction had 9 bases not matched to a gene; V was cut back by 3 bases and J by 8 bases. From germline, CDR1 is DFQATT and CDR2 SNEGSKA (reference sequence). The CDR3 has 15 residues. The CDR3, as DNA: TGCAGTGCTAGGGCGGAGACAGGGGGCAACGAAAAACTGTTTTTT. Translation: CSARAETGGNEKLFF.

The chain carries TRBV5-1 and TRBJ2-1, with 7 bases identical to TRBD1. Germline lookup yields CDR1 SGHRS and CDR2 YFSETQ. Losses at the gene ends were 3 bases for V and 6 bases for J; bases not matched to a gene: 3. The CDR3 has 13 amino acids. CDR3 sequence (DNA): TGCGCCAGCAGCTCAGGGACAGTCAATGAGCAGTTCTTC. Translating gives CASSSGTVNEQFF.

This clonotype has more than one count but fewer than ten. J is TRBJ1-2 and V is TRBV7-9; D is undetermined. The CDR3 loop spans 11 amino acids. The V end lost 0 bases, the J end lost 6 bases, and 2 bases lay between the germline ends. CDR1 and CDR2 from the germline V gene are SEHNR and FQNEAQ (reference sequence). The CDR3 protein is CASSLADGYTF. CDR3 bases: TGTGCCAGCAGCTTAGCGGATGGCTACACCTTC.

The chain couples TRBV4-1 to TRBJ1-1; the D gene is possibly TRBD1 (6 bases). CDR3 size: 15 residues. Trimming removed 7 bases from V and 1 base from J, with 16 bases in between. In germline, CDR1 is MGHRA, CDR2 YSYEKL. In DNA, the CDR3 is TGCGCCAGCACGTCCCGACAGGCGAGGAACACTGAAGCTTTCTTT. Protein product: CASTSRQARNTEAFF.

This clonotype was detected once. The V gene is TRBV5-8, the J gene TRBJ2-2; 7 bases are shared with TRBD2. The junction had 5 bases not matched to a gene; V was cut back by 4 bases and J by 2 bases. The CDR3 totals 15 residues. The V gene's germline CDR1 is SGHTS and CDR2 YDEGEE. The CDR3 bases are TGTGCCAGCAGCCATACTAGCGCCAACACCGGGGAGCTGTTTTTT. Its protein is CASSHTSANTGELFF. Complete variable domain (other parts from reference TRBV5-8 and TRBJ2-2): EAGVTQSPTHLIKTRGQQATLRCSPISGHTSVYWYQQALGLGLQFLLWYDEGEERNRGNFPPRFSGRQFPNYSSELNVNALELEDSALYLCASSHTSANTGELFFGEGSRLTVL.

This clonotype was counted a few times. Here the CDR3 DNA reads TGCAGTGCCCGGGACCTCAGCACAGATACGCAGTATTTT. Its protein product is CSARDLSTDTQYF. The genes are TRBV20-1 and TRBJ2-3; tentatively, D is TRBD1 or TRBD2 (5 bases each). The germline CDR1 and CDR2 sequences are DFQATT and SNEGSKA (reference sequence). The CDR3 sequence is 13 residues long. Trimming cost V 6 bases and J 0 bases, with 10 bases left between them.

Written as DNA, the CDR3 is TGCGCCAGCAGCCTCTTGACAGGGGCTGTCGAGCAGTTCTTC. It codes for CASSLLTGAVEQFF. The chain couples TRBV5-1 to TRBJ2-1; 8 nucleotides agree with TRBD1. Germline assignment: CDR1 SGHRS and CDR2 YFSETQ. V lost 4 bases to trimming and J lost 10 bases; unmatched junction nucleotides: 10. There are 14 residues in the CDR3.

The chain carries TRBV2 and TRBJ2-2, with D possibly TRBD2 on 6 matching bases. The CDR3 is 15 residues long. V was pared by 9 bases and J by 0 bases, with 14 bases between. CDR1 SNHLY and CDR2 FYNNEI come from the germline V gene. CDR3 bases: TGTGCCAGTACTCAACGACTAGCGAACACCGGGGAGCTGTTTTTT. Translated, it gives CASTQRLANTGELFF. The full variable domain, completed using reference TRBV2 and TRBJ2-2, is EPEVTQTPSHQVTQMGQEVILRCVPISNHLYFYWYRQILGQKVEFLVSFYNNEISEKSEIFDDQFSVERPDGSNFTLKIRSTKLEDSAMYFCASTQRLANTGELFFGEGSRLTVL.

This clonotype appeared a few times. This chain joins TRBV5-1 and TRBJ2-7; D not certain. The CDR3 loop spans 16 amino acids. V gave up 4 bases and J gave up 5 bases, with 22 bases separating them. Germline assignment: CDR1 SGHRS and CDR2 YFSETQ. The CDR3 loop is CASSPLLGRDFDEQYF. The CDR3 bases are TGCGCCAGCAGCCCCCTTCTAGGTCGCGATTTCGACGAGCAGTACTTC.

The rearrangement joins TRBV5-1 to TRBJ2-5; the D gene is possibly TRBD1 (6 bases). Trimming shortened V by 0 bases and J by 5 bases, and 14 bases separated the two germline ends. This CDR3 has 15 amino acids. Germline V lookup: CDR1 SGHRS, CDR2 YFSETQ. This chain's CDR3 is CASSLEQGSVETQYF. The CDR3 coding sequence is TGCGCCAGCAGCTTGGAGCAGGGGAGTGTGGAGACCCAGTACTTC.

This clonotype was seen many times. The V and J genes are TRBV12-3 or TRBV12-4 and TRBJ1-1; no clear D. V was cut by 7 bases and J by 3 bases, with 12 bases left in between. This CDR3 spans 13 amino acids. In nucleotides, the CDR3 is TGTGCCAGCACCCTTACCGCGGACACTGAAGCTTTCTTT. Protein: CASTLTADTEAFF.

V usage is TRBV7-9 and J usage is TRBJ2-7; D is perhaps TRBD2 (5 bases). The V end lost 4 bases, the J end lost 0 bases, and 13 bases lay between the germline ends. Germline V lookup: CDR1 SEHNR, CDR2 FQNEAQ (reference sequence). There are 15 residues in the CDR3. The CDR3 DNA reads TGTGCCAGCAGCTCCGGACGGACTTTCTCCTACGAGCAGTACTTC. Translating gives CASSSGRTFSYEQYF. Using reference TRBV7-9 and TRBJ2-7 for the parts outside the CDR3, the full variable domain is DTGVSQNPRHKITKRGQNVTFRCDPISEHNRLYWYRQTLGQGPEFLTYFQNEAQLEKSRLLSDRFSAERPKGSFSTLEIQRTEQGDSAMYLCASSSGRTFSYEQYFGPGTRLTVT.